Following are 2 T cell receptor beta chains from one sample sequenced in a study of siplizumab effects on memory and regulatory T cells. Some clones are missing from TCRdb's copy, which holds only in-frame ones; the method was immunoSEQ multiplex PCR. The data contain about 110,000 clones, roughly 92% of them singletons. Input material: CD4+ T cells sorted from blood. The receptors were sampled from a human donor in good health.

The V and J genes are TRBV6-5 and TRBJ2-5, with D perhaps TRBD1 (5 bases). Germline V lookup: CDR1 MNHEY, CDR2 SVGAGI. CDR3 length: 15 residues. Trimming took off 5 bases at V and 5 bases at J, with 18 bases between the two ends. The CDR3: CASSLRGRVGETQYF. Here the CDR3 DNA reads TGTGCCAGCAGTCTACGTGGCAGGGTGGGGGAGACCCAGTACTTC.

The rearrangement uses TRBV7-6 and TRBJ1-3; D not resolved. V shed 5 bases and J shed 2 bases, with 10 bases lying between them. The CDR3 covers 14 residues. Germline assignment: CDR1 SGHVS and CDR2 FNYEAQ. CDR3 loop: CASSETMAGNTIYF. As DNA, the CDR3 is TGTGCCAGCAGCGAGACCATGGCTGGAAACACCATATATTTT.